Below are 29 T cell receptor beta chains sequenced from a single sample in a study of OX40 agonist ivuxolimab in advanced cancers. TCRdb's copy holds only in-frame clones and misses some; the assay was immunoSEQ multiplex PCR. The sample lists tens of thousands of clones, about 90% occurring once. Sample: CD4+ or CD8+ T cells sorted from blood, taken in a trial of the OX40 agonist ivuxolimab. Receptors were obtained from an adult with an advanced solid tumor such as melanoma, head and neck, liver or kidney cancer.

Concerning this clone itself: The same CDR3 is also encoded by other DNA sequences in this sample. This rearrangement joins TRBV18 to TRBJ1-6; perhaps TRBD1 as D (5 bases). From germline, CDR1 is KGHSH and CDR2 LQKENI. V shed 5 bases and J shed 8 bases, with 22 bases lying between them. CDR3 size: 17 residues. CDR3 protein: CASSGRSGAQGDSPLHF. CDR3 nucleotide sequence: TGTGCCAGCTCAGGACGGTCCGGGGCTCAGGGAGATTCACCCCTCCACTTT.

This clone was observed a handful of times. The chain's CDR3 is CASKDSNQPQHF. As DNA, the CDR3 is TGTGCCAGCAAGGACAGCAATCAGCCCCAGCATTTT. The genes are TRBV2 and TRBJ1-5; D uncertain. The CDR3 is 12 residues long. V lost 7 bases to trimming and J lost 1 base, with 5 bases between them. Germline CDR1 and CDR2: SNHLY and FYNNEI.

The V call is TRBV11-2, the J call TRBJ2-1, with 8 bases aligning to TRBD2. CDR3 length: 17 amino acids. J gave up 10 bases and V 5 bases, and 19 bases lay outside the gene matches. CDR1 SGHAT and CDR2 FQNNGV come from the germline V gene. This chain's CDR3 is CASSDRVLILAEEEQFF. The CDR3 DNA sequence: TGTGCCAGCAGCGACCGCGTCCTTATACTAGCGGAAGAGGAGCAGTTCTTC.

The CDR3: CASSEDTLGYEQYV. The CDR3 nucleotides are TGTGCCAGCAGTGAGGACACGCTTGGCTACGAGCAGTACGTC. The rearrangement links TRBV6-1 to TRBJ2-7; D is perhaps TRBD1 (5 bases). From germline, CDR1 is MNHNS and CDR2 SASEGT. Trimming took off 3 bases at V and 3 bases at J, with 12 bases between the two ends. This CDR3 is 14 amino acids long.

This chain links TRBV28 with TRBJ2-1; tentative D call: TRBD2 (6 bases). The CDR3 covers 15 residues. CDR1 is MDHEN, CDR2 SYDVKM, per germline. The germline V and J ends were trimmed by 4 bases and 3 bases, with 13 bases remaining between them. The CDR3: CASSSREEGYNEQFF. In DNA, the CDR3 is TGTGCCAGCAGTTCCAGGGAGGAGGGCTACAATGAGCAGTTCTTC.

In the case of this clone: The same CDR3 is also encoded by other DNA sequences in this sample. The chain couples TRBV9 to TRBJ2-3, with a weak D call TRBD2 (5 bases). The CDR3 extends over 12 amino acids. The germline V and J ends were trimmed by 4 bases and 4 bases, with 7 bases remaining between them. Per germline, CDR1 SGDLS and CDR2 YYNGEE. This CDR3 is CASSPSPDTQYF. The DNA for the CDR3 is TGTGCCAGCAGCCCTAGCCCAGATACGCAGTATTTT.

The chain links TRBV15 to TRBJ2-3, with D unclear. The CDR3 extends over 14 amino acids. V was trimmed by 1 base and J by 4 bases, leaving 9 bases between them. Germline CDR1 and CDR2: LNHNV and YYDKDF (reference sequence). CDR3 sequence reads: CATSRASAADTQYF. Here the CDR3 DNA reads TGTGCCACCAGCAGAGCCAGCGCGGCAGATACGCAGTATTTT.

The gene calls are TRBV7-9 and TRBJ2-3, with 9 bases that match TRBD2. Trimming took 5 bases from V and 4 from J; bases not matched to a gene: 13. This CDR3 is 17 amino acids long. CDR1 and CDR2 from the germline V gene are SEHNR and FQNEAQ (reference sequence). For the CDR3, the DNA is TGTGCCAGCAGCGCCCCGGGACGGGCGGGGGGGCCAGATACGCAGTATTTT. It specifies CASSAPGRAGGPDTQYF.

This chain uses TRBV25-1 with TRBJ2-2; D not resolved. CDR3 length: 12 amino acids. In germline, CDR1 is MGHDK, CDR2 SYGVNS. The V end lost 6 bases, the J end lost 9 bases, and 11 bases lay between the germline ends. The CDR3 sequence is CASRDWPRELFF. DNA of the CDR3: TGTGCCAGCAGGGATTGGCCTAGGGAGCTGTTTTTT.

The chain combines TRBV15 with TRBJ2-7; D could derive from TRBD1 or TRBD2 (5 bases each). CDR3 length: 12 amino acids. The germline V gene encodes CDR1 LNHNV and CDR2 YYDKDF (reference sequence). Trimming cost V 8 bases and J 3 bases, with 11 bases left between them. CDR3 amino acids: CATGTENYEQYF. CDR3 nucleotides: TGTGCCACCGGGACGGAGAACTACGAGCAGTACTTC.

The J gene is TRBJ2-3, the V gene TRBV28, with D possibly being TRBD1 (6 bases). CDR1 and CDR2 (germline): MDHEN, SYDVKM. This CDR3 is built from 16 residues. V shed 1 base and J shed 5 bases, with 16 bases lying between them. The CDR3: CASSLLWGRGEDTQYF. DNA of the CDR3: TGTGCCAGCAGTTTATTGTGGGGGCGAGGGGAAGATACGCAGTATTTT.

CDR3 in amino acids: CASSITGVGDSPLHF. CDR3 DNA sequence: TGTGCCAGCAGTATTACAGGGGTGGGTGATTCACCCCTCCACTTT. V and J are TRBV28 and TRBJ1-6, with 7 positions matching TRBD1. The trim removed 5 bases at V and 8 bases at J, leaving 9 bases unmatched. The CDR3 length is 15 residues. CDR1 and CDR2 (germline): MDHEN, SYDVKM. Based on the CDR3 plus reference TRBV28 and TRBJ1-6, the full variable domain is DVKVTQSSRYLVKRTGEKVFLECVQDMDHENMFWYRQDPGLGLRLIYFSYDVKMKEKGDIPEGYSVSREKKERFSLILESASTNQTSMYLCASSITGVGDSPLHFGNGTRLTVT.

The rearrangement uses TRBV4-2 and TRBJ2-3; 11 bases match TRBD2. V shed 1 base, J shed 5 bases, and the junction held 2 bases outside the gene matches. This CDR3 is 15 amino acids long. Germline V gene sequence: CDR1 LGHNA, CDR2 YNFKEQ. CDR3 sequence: CASSQVGLAVDTQYF. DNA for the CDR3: TGTGCCAGCAGCCAAGTGGGACTAGCGGTAGATACGCAGTATTTT.

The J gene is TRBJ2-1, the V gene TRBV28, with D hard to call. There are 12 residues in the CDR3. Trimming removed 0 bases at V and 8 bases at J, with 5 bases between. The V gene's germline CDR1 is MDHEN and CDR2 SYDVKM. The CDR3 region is CASSLWDHEQFF. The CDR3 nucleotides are TGTGCCAGCAGTTTATGGGACCATGAGCAGTTCTTC.

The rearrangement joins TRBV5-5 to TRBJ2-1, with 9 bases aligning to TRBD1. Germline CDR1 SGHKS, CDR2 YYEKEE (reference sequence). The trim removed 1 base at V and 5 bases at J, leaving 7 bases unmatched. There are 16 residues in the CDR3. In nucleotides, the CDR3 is TGTGCCAGCAGCTTGTCGACAGGGGGTAATCACAATGAGCAGTTCTTC. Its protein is CASSLSTGGNHNEQFF.

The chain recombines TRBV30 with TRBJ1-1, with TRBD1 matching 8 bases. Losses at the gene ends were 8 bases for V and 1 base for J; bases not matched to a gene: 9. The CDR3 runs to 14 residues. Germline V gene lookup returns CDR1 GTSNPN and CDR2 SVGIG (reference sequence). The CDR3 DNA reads TGTGCCCAGGACAGGGCTGACTCGAACACTGAAGCTTTCTTT. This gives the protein CAQDRADSNTEAFF.

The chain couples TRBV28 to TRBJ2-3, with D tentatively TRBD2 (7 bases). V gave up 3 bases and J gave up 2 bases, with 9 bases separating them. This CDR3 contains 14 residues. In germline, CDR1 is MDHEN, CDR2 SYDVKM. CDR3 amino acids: CASSFGGLTDTQYF. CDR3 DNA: TGTGCCAGCAGTTTCGGGGGGCTCACAGATACGCAGTATTTT.

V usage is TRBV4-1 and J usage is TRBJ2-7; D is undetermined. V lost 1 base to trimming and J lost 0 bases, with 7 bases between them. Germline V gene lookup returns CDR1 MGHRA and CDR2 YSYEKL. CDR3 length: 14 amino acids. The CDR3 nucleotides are TGCGCCAGCAGCCAAGGGCGGAGCTCCTACGAGCAGTACTTC. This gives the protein CASSQGRSSYEQYF.

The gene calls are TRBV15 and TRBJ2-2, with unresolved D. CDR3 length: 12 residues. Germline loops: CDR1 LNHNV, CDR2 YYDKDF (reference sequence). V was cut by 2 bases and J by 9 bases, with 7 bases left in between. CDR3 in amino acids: CATSRYDRELFF. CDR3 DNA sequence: TGTGCCACCAGCAGATACGACCGGGAGCTGTTTTTT.

The CDR3 is CASSTGWVGGSTEAFF. DNA of the CDR3: TGTGCCAGCAGCACAGGGTGGGTTGGGGGTTCCACTGAAGCTTTCTTT. The J gene is TRBJ1-1, the V gene TRBV9; D is possibly TRBD1 (6 bases). The ends were cut back, 4 bases at V and 4 bases at J, with 20 bases in the middle. CDR1 is SGDLS and CDR2 is YYNGEE in the germline V gene. The CDR3 is 16 residues long.

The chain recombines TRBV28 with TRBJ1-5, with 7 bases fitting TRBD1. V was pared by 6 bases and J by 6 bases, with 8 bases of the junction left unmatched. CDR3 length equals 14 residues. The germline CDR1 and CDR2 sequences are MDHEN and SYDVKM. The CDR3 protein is CASSPTGWGQPQHF. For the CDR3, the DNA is TGTGCCAGCAGCCCGACAGGGTGGGGTCAGCCCCAGCATTTT.

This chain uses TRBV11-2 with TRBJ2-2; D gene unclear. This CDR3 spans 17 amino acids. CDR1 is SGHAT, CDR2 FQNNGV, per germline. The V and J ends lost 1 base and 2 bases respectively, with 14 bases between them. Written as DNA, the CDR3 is TGTGCCAGCAGCTTAGTGGGTAGTGGGTCAAACACCGGGGAGCTGTTTTTT. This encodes CASSLVGSGSNTGELFF.

For the CDR3, the DNA is TGTGCCAGCAGTTACGGGGCAGGGGAGACCCAGTACTTC. It specifies CASSYGAGETQYF. This sequence joins TRBV6-5 and TRBJ2-5; tentatively, D is TRBD1 (5 bases). The V gene lost 2 bases and the J gene lost 5 bases, with 9 bases spanning the gap. The CDR3 contains 13 residues. The V gene's germline CDR1 is MNHEY and CDR2 SVGAGI.

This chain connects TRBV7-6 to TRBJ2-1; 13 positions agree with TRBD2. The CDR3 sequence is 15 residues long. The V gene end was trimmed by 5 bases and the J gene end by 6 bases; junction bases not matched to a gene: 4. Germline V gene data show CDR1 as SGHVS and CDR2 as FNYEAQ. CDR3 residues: CASSLGLAGVNEQFF. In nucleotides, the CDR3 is TGTGCCAGCAGCCTCGGACTAGCGGGGGTCAATGAGCAGTTCTTC. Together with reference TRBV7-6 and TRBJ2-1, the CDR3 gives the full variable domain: GAGVSQSPRYKVTKRGQDVALRCDPISGHVSLYWYRQALGQGPEFLTYFNYEAQQDKSGLPNDRFSAERPEGSISTLTIQRTEQRDSAMYRCASSLGLAGVNEQFFGPGTRLTVL.

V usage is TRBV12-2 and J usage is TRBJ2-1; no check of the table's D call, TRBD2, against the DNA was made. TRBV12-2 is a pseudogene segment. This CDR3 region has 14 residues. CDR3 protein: CASRAPCYGDEQFF. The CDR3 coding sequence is TGTGCAAGTCGCGCCCCCTGTTACGGTGATGAGCAGTTCTTC.

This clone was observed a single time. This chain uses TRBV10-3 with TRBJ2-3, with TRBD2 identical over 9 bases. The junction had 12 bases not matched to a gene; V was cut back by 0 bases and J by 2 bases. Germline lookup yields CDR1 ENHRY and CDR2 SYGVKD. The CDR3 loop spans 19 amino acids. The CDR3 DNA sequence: TGTGCCATCAGTGAGTCTGGGCGGGGGGGCCGGGTCACCACAGATACGCAGTATTTT. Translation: CAISESGRGGRVTTDTQYF.

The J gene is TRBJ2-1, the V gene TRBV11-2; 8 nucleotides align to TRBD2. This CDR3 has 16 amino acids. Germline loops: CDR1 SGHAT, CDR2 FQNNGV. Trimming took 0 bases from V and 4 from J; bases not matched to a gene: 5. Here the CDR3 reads CASSLDPSGFYNEQFF. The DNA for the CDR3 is TGTGCCAGCAGCTTAGATCCTAGCGGGTTTTACAATGAGCAGTTCTTC.

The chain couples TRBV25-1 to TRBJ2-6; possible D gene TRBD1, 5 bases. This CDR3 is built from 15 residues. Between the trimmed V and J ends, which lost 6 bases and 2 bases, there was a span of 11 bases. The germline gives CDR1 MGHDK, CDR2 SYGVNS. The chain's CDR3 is CASSLQGAGANVLTF. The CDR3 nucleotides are TGTGCCAGCAGCCTTCAGGGTGCTGGGGCCAACGTCCTGACTTTC.

The CDR3 sequence: CASSVIGGNEKLFF. CDR3 DNA sequence: TGTGCCAGCAGCGTAATCGGAGGGAATGAAAAACTGTTTTTT. The chain uses TRBV9 and TRBJ1-4; no firm D call. The V end lost 1 base, the J end lost 5 bases, and 9 bases lay between the germline ends. Germline V gives CDR1 SGDLS, CDR2 YYNGEE. This CDR3 is built from 14 residues.